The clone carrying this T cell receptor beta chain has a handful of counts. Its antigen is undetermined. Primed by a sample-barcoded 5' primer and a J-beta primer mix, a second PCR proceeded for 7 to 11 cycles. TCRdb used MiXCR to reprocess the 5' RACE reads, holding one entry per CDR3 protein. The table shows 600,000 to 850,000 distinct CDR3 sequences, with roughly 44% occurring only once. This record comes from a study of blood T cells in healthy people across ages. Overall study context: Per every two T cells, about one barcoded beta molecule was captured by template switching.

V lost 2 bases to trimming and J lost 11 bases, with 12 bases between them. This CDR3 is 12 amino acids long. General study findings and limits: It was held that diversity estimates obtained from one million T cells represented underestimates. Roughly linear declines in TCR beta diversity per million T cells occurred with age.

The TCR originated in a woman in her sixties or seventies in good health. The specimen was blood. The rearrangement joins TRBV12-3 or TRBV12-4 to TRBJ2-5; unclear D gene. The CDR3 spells CASSLRYNEQYF. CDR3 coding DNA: TGTGCCAGCAGTTTAAGGTACAATGAGCAGTACTTC.